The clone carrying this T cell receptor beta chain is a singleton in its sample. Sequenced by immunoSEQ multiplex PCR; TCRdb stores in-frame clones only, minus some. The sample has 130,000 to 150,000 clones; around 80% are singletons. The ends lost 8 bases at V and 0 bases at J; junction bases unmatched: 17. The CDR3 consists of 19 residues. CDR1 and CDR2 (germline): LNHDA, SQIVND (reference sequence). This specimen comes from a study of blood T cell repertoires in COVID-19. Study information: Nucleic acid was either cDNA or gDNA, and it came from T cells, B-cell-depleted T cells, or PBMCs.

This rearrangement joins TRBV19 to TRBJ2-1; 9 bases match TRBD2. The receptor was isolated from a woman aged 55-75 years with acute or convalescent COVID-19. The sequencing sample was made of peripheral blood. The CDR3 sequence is CASRPAGTSFQSSYNEQFF. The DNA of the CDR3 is TGTGCCAGTCGACCGGCCGGGACTAGCTTCCAGAGCTCCTACAATGAGCAGTTCTTC.